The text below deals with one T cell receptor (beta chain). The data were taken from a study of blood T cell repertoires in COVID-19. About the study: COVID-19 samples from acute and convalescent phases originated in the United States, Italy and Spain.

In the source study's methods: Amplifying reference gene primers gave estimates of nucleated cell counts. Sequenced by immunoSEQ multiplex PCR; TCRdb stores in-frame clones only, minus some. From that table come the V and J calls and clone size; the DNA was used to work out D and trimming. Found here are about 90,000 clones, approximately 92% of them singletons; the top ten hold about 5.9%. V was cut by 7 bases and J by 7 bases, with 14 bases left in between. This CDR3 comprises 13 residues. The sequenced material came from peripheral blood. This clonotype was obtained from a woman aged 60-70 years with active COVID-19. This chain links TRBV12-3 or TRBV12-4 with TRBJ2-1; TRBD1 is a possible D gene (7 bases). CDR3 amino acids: CASTGDRANEQFF. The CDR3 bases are TGTGCCAGCACGGGAGACAGGGCGAATGAGCAGTTCTTC.